The sequence of this TCR beta chain was determined in a study of CD8 T cells in ankylosing spondylitis. Preparation of TCR beta libraries was done by quantitative 5'-RACE with molecular barcodes. MiXCR, applied by TCRdb to the 5' RACE reads, yields one record per CDR3 protein. Found here are about 800,000 distinct CDR3 sequences, 12% of them singletons; the top ten hold around 0.51%. This CDR3 region has 11 residues. Germline V CDR1 and CDR2: SQVTM, ANQGSEA. V lost 6 bases and J 5 bases, leaving 10 bases between the germline ends. This clonotype showed up many times. The antigen is undetermined. Findings and limits, study-wide: Reports say disease-linked clones showed up significantly more in matched ankylosing spondylitis synovial fluid. Reactive arthritis synovial fluid and blood were previously reported to contain some motif variants. Several highly homologous variants made up a TCR beta motif, and this motif appeared characteristic of ankylosing spondylitis blood.

Material for sequencing was blood, either unsorted or a sorted T cell fraction (not recorded which). This receptor was taken from a male donor with ankylosing spondylitis. This chain joins TRBV29-1 and TRBJ2-5, with D uncertain. The CDR3 is CSVGWQETQYF. The CDR3 DNA sequence: TGCAGCGTAGGGTGGCAGGAGACCCAGTACTTC.